The present TCR beta chain was sequenced within a study of regulatory T cells in long-lasting Graves disease. This CDR3 has 14 residues. The V end lost 7 bases, the J end lost 5 bases, and 12 bases lay between the germline ends. The germline gives CDR1 SNHLY, CDR2 FYNNEI. The time point was: newly diagnosed GD, antithyroid drugs for less than 3 months. RNA from PBMCs was the source of the TCR library. There are many counts of this clonotype. To make TCR beta libraries, researchers used iRepertoire HTBI primers and Arm-PCR of CDR3 regions. Using its own MiXCR run on the multiplex PCR reads, TCRdb lists one record per CDR3 protein. The sample has about 540,000 distinct CDR3 sequences; about 13% are singletons. These records were also assigned to another study, of T cells in Graves' hyperthyroidism and ophthalmopathy. From that second work: Not enrolled were patients with uncontrolled infection, other autoimmune disease, pregnancy or lactation. Most clonotypes expanded in thyroid above 0.001 were likewise present in blood.

The sequenced sample was peripheral blood mononuclear cells (PBMCs), obtained at new diagnosis, from a patient treated with antithyroid drugs. The clonotype originates from a man younger than 40 with Graves disease. The rearrangement joins TRBV2 to TRBJ1-6; D ambiguous. The CDR3 sequence is CASILHGDNSPLHF. The CDR3 region has the DNA TGTGCCAGCATACTCCACGGGGATAATTCACCCCTCCACTTT. Drawing the rest from reference TRBV2 and TRBJ1-6, the complete variable domain is EPEVTQTPSHQVTQMGQEVILRCVPISNHLYFYWYRQILGQKVEFLVSFYNNEISEKSEIFDDQFSVERPDGSNFTLKIRSTKLEDSAMYFCASILHGDNSPLHFGNGTRLTVT.